This TCR beta chain was sequenced in a study of shared clonotypes between healthy human individuals. Study-wide results and caveats: What naive subsets generally showed was a larger estimated richness than memory subsets showed. Limited genetic and exposure-history diversity came from having few donors.

Per germline, CDR1 MNHNS and CDR2 SASEGT. The CDR3 is made up of 15 amino acids. V lost 6 bases and J 3 bases, leaving 17 bases between the germline ends. Generated by immunoSEQ multiplex PCR, the TCRdb table keeps only in-frame clones and is missing some. The sample yields around 700,000 clones, around two thirds seen once. In regard to this clone: Its antigen is not known.

The specimen sequenced was memory CD4+ T cells sorted from blood. Noted subset: CD45RA-negative fraction. The origin of this receptor is a woman aged 30 to 39 in good health. The J gene is TRBJ1-2, the V gene TRBV6-1; D is possibly TRBD1 (6 bases). The DNA for the CDR3 is TGTGCCAGCAGACCACCTACAGGGTATGACTATGGCTACACCTTC. The encoded protein is CASRPPTGYDYGYTF.